The rows below give T cell receptor beta chains drawn from one sample of a study of T cell responses to AZD1222 COVID-19 vaccine. Measured with immunoSEQ multiplex PCR; TCRdb has only the in-frame clones, and not every one. The sample records roughly 120,000 clones, over 75% being singletons. The sample in question was peripheral blood, obtained on day 0 of AZD1222 vaccination. These receptors were obtained from an adult in good health. Each CDR3 is given with its conserved first and last residue. A D gene is named only where the DNA matches it firmly. Size is stated for part of the rows, as once, few or many counts, or as a class when the clone is expanded.

clone size	J gene	D gene	V gene	CDR3 protein	CDR3 DNA
-	TRBJ1-3	-	TRBV9	CASSVTRAGNTIYF	TGTGCCAGCAGCGTGACCAGGGCTGGAAACACCATATATTTT
few	TRBJ1-2	-	TRBV18	CASSPTGLRIGGYTF	TGTGCCAGCTCACCTACGGGCCTCAGGATAGGGGGCTACACCTTC
-	TRBJ1-2	TRBD1	TRBV9	CASSEVDRVDGYTF	TGTGCCAGCAGCGAGGTGGACAGGGTCGATGGCTACACCTTC
-	TRBJ2-3	TRBD2	TRBV10-2	CASSGGAGTTDTQYF	TGCGCCAGCAGCGGGGGGGCGGGGACCACAGATACGCAGTATTTT
few	TRBJ1-5	TRBD1	TRBV29-1	CSVDPGGGNQPQHF	TGCAGCGTTGATCCAGGGGGCGGGAATCAGCCCCAGCATTTT
-	TRBJ2-5	-	TRBV5-1	CASSPPGLQETQYF	TGCGCCAGCAGCCCTCCAGGTTTACAAGAGACCCAGTACTTC
-	TRBJ2-1	-	TRBV5-4	CASSPSSFPYNEQFF	TGTGCCAGCAGCCCCTCTAGCTTCCCCTACAATGAGCAGTTCTTC
-	TRBJ1-3	-	TRBV19	CASSIGGRQRSGNTIYF	TGTGCCAGTAGTATCGGGGGGCGACAGCGCTCTGGAAACACCATATATTTT
-	TRBJ2-1	-	TRBV4-1	CASSQGNGDEQFF	TGCGCCAGCAGCCAAGGGAACGGGGATGAGCAGTTCTTC
-	TRBJ1-4	TRBD1	TRBV30	CAWTEGGTVPEKLFF	TGTGCCTGGACCGAGGGAGGGACAGTCCCCGAAAAACTGTTTTTT